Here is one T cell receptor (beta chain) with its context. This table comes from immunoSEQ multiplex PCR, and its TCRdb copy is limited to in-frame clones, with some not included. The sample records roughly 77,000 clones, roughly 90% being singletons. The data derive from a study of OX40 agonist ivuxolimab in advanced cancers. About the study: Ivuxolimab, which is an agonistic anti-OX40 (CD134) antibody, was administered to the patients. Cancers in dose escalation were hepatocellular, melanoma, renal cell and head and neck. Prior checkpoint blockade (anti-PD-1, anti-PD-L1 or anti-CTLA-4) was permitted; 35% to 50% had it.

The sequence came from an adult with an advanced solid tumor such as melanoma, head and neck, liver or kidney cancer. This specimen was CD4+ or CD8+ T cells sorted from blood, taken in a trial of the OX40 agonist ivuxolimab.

The chain's CDR3 is CASSSPWGEYYGYTF. For the CDR3, the DNA is TGTGCCAGCAGTTCCCCGTGGGGGGAATACTATGGCTACACCTTC. V and J are TRBV28 and TRBJ1-2, with D possibly TRBD1 on 5 matching bases. Germline V lookup: CDR1 MDHEN, CDR2 SYDVKM. V lost 4 bases to trimming and J lost 3 bases, with 15 bases between them. The length of the CDR3 is 15 residues.